Shown below are 27 T cell receptor beta chains from a single sample sequenced in a study of cytomegalovirus exposure and HLA in healthy donors. The primer mix had 60 Vbeta and 13 Jbeta primers. Clones were read by immunoSEQ multiplex PCR, and TCRdb kept only the in-frame ones, dropping some. There are tens of thousands of clones in the sample; roughly 79% occur only once, and 1.9% lies in the top ten. Material for sequencing was PBMCs. The receptors originated from a woman aged 25 to 39 in good health and CMV-seronegative.

This clone showed up just once. The J gene is TRBJ2-3, the V gene TRBV30, with TRBD1 matching over 8 bases. CDR3 length: 14 residues. Germline CDR1 GTSNPN, CDR2 SVGIG (reference sequence). Germline trimming cut 5 bases from V and 6 bases from J; bases unmatched to any gene: 10. CDR3 DNA sequence: TGTGCCTGGGGACAGGGTAGAGGGGGGGATACGCAGTATTTT. Its protein is CAWGQGRGGDTQYF.

The chain combines TRBV5-4 with TRBJ2-3, with 8 nucleotides matching TRBD1. CDR1 is SGHNT and CDR2 is YYREEE in the germline V gene (reference sequence). CDR3 size: 17 residues. V was pared by 0 bases and J by 4 bases, with 10 bases of the junction left unmatched. As DNA, the CDR3 is TGTGCCAGCAGCTTGGTCTCGGGCAGGGGGCTCGCAGATACGCAGTATTTT. It yields the protein CASSLVSGRGLADTQYF.

The chain is built from TRBV30 and TRBJ1-1; 7 nucleotides line up with TRBD1. Germline trimming cut 5 bases from V and 11 bases from J; bases unmatched to any gene: 8. Germline-derived CDR1 and CDR2 are GTSNPN and SVGIG (reference sequence). The CDR3 contains 11 residues. The CDR3 region is CAWGDRDPAFF. CDR3 DNA: TGTGCCTGGGGAGACAGGGATCCGGCTTTCTTT. The full variable domain, its missing parts supplied by reference TRBV30 and TRBJ1-1, is SQTIHQWPATLVQPVGSPLSLECTVEGTSNPNLYWYRQAAGRGLQLLFYSVGIGQISSEVPQNLSASRPQDRQFILSSKKLLLSDSGFYLCAWGDRDPAFFGQGTRLTVV.

The CDR3 sequence is CASSDSFSNQPQHF. The CDR3 nucleotides are TGTGCCAGCAGCGACAGCTTTAGCAATCAGCCCCAGCATTTT. The chain joins TRBV27 to TRBJ1-5; a possible D gene is TRBD1 (5 bases). Deletions cut 6 bases from V and 0 bases from J, with 9 bases between. The CDR3 loop spans 14 amino acids. Germline V gene data show CDR1 as MNHEY and CDR2 as SMNVEV (reference sequence).

V usage is TRBV11-2 and J usage is TRBJ1-2; the D gene is possibly TRBD1 (5 bases). The CDR3 contains 13 residues. V was trimmed by 3 bases and J by 4 bases, leaving 9 bases between them. CDR1 and CDR2 from the germline V gene are SGHAT and FQNNGV. CDR3 region: CASSFQGLYGYTF. The DNA of the CDR3 is TGTGCCAGCAGCTTCCAGGGTCTCTATGGCTACACCTTC.

This clone appeared once. Here the CDR3 reads CASSPRQGALQPQHF. Written as DNA, the CDR3 is TGTGCCAGCAGCCCGCGACAGGGGGCACTTCAGCCCCAGCATTTT. V is TRBV21-1 and J is TRBJ1-5; TRBD1, the table's D call, lacks a check against the DNA. TRBV21-1 is noted as a pseudogene. The CDR3 has 15 amino acids.

V gene TRBV5-1 combines with J gene TRBJ2-4, with D maybe TRBD2 (8 bases). Trimming stripped 6 bases from V and 8 bases from J, with 24 bases between. CDR1 is SGHRS and CDR2 is YFSETQ in the germline V gene. The CDR3 runs to 16 residues. The CDR3 loop reads CASTTGLAGPKDIQYF. CDR3 sequence (DNA): TGCGCCAGCACGACAGGGCTAGCGGGTCCGAAGGACATTCAGTACTTC.

The rearrangement links TRBV28 to TRBJ2-7; D not certain. V dropped 5 bases and J dropped 2 bases, with 16 bases sitting between them. The CDR3 sequence is 15 residues long. Germline V gives CDR1 MDHEN, CDR2 SYDVKM. CDR3: CASSPPAGPPYEQYF. The CDR3, as DNA: TGTGCCAGCAGTCCCCCGGCAGGTCCTCCCTACGAGCAGTACTTC.

The chain recombines TRBV28 with TRBJ1-2, with 7 bases fitting TRBD1. Germline values: CDR1 MDHEN, CDR2 SYDVKM. CDR3 length: 13 amino acids. The trim removed 6 bases at V and 2 bases at J, leaving 3 bases unmatched. The CDR3 DNA is TGTGCCAGCAGCAGACAGGGCAACTATGGCTACACCTTC. It yields the protein CASSRQGNYGYTF.

V and J are TRBV7-9 and TRBJ2-6, with TRBD2 matching over 9 bases. CDR1 and CDR2 from the germline V gene are SEHNR and FQNEAQ (reference sequence). The CDR3 consists of 18 residues. J was trimmed by 4 bases and V by 5 bases; bases with no gene match: 12. The CDR3 DNA reads as TGTGCCAGCAGCCATGGGGCTAGCGGGATTTCAGGGGCCAACGTCCTGACTTTC. Translating it yields CASSHGASGISGANVLTF.

The gene calls are TRBV19 and TRBJ2-2, with a possible D match to TRBD1 (5 bases). CDR1 and CDR2 from the germline V gene are LNHDA and SQIVND (reference sequence). CDR3 length equals 15 residues. With 3 bases removed from V and 1 base from J, the gap between germline ends came to 9 bases. In DNA, the CDR3 is TGTGCCAGTAGTATTCAGGGATGGAACACCGGGGAGCTGTTTTTT. It encodes CASSIQGWNTGELFF.

This clone was counted once. V gene TRBV29-1 combines with J gene TRBJ2-2, with D possibly being TRBD2 (5 bases). V lost 4 bases and J 0 bases, leaving 9 bases between the germline ends. The CDR3 spans 14 residues. Germline V gene data show CDR1 as SQVTM and CDR2 as ANQGSEA. The CDR3 here is CSVGRGTNTGELFF. DNA of the CDR3: TGCAGCGTTGGTCGGGGAACGAACACCGGGGAGCTGTTTTTT.

The chain joins TRBV11-3 to TRBJ2-1, with a weak D call TRBD2 (5 bases). The CDR3 consists of 12 residues. Looked up from germline, CDR1 is SGHNT and CDR2 is YENEEA. The V and J ends lost 5 bases and 6 bases respectively, with 8 bases between them. CDR3 nucleotide sequence: TGTGCCAGCAGCCCCGGGGTCAATGAGCAGTTCTTC. Translating gives CASSPGVNEQFF.

Turning to this clone: A junction end diverges from the germline sequence, so it may reflect a read error. The rearrangement links TRBV5-4 to TRBJ1-3; 10 nucleotides match TRBD1. Germline CDR1 SGHNT, CDR2 YYREEE (reference sequence). The CDR3 runs to 15 residues. CDR3 residues: CASSQETGGANTIYF. CDR3 nucleotides: TGCGCCAGCAGCCAAGAGACAGGGGGCGCGAACACCATATATTTT.

The chain carries TRBV6-1 and TRBJ2-1; TRBD2 aligns across 14 bases. The CDR3 is 19 residues long. CDR1 is MNHNS and CDR2 is SASEGT in the germline V gene. The V and J ends lost 4 bases and 1 base, in that order; junction bases with no gene match: 9. The CDR3: CASSAGTSGRGWSYNEQFF. CDR3 nucleotide sequence: TGTGCCAGCAGTGCCGGGACTAGCGGGAGAGGTTGGTCCTACAATGAGCAGTTCTTC.

This clone has just one count. V gene TRBV6-5 combines with J gene TRBJ2-5; 10 nucleotides line up with TRBD1. The J call may be mistaken, given a closer DNA end match to TRBJ2-7. The CDR3 has 15 amino acids. Looked up from germline, CDR1 is MNHEY and CDR2 is SVGAGI. The CDR3 DNA reads TGTGCCAGCAGTCGTTACCGGGACAGGGGCCACGAGCAGTACTTC. This encodes CASSRYRDRGHEQYF.

This rearrangement joins TRBV11-3 to TRBJ2-1, with TRBD1 identical over 7 bases. The CDR3 has 19 amino acids. V shed 4 bases and J 5 bases; nucleotides not matched to a gene: 20. Germline V gene sequence: CDR1 SGHNT, CDR2 YENEEA. DNA for the CDR3: TGTGCCAGCAGCTCAACAGGACAGGTTTTTGACCGAAAAAACAATGAGCAGTTCTTC. Protein product: CASSSTGQVFDRKNNEQFF.

This chain joins TRBV11-3 and TRBJ2-1; TRBD1 matches 7 bases. Trimming removed 5 bases from V and 9 bases from J; junction bases left unmatched: 10. CDR1 and CDR2 (germline): SGHNT, YENEEA. The CDR3 extends over 14 amino acids. The CDR3 DNA sequence: TGTGCCAGCAGCCAGACCCGACAGGGCGGTGAGCAGTTCTTC. It specifies CASSQTRQGGEQFF.

The CDR3 coding sequence is TGCGCCAGCAGTGAGACGGGGAACACTGAAGCTTTCTTT. This sequence encodes CASSETGNTEAFF. The rearrangement links TRBV5-1 to TRBJ1-1; D remains unclear. Germline V gene lookup returns CDR1 SGHRS and CDR2 YFSETQ. V shed 5 bases and J shed 1 base, with 9 bases lying between them. This CDR3 has 13 amino acids.

The chain couples TRBV27 to TRBJ1-1; D gene ambiguous. Between the trimmed V and J ends, which lost 5 bases and 1 base, there was a span of 14 bases. Germline V gives CDR1 MNHEY, CDR2 SMNVEV (reference sequence). CDR3 length equals 15 residues. The CDR3: CASSPFKLKNTEAFF. The CDR3 DNA follows: TGTGCCAGCAGTCCCTTCAAGCTAAAGAACACTGAAGCTTTCTTT.

The V call is TRBV18, the J call TRBJ1-5, with TRBD1 matching 9 bases. The V and J ends lost 3 bases and 1 base, in that order; junction bases with no gene match: 4. The CDR3 consists of 16 residues. Germline values: CDR1 KGHSH, CDR2 LQKENI. The CDR3 is CASSPTTGGSNQPQHF. As DNA, the CDR3 is TGTGCCAGCTCACCGACGACAGGGGGGAGCAATCAGCCCCAGCATTTT.

The gene calls are TRBV5-1 and TRBJ2-5, with TRBD2 identical over 10 bases. The V segment lost 0 bases and the J segment 7 bases; nucleotides outside the gene matches: 12. The CDR3 length is 17 residues. Germline CDR1 SGHRS, CDR2 YFSETQ. CDR3 nucleotide sequence: TGCGCCAGCAGCTTGGCCGCCAGCGGGAGGGCCAGCGGGACCCAGTACTTC. Encoded protein: CASSLAASGRASGTQYF.

The V gene is TRBV5-1, the J gene TRBJ2-3, with TRBD2 matching 11 bases. V was pared by 0 bases and J by 3 bases, with 6 bases of the junction left unmatched. Germline loops: CDR1 SGHRS, CDR2 YFSETQ. The CDR3 loop spans 17 amino acids. As DNA, the CDR3 is TGCGCCAGCAGCTTGGTGGCTACTAGCGGGAGTACAGATACGCAGTATTTT. Translation gives CASSLVATSGSTDTQYF.

The chain couples TRBV27 to TRBJ2-1; a weak D match, TRBD2 (5 bases). CDR3 length equals 15 residues. V was shortened by 7 bases and J by 4 bases, with 17 bases between the two germline ends. Per germline, CDR1 MNHEY and CDR2 SMNVEV (reference sequence). This CDR3 reads CASTGQGGPYNEQFF. The CDR3 DNA sequence: TGTGCCAGCACCGGCCAAGGAGGACCTTACAATGAGCAGTTCTTC.

This rearrangement joins TRBV2 to TRBJ1-4, with D possibly being TRBD1 (5 bases). V was cut by 3 bases and J by 7 bases, with 9 bases left in between. The CDR3 is made up of 13 amino acids. Germline-derived CDR1 and CDR2 are SNHLY and FYNNEI. CDR3 bases: TGTGCCAGCAGTGATCTCGGGGGTGAAAAACTGTTTTTT. Translating gives CASSDLGGEKLFF.

The chain combines TRBV9 with TRBJ1-4, with a tentative D call TRBD1 (6 bases). V was cut by 1 base and J by 7 bases, with 14 bases left in between. Germline values: CDR1 SGDLS, CDR2 YYNGEE. The CDR3 is made up of 15 amino acids. The CDR3 coding sequence is TGTGCCAGCAGCGTAAGCGGGGGCGTTCGTGAAAAACTGTTTTTT. Its protein is CASSVSGGVREKLFF.

The genes are TRBV2 and TRBJ1-5, with D tentatively TRBD1 (5 bases). The CDR3 has 14 amino acids. Germline CDR1 is SNHLY and CDR2 is FYNNEI. The V gene lost 2 bases and the J gene lost 7 bases, with 12 bases spanning the gap. In DNA, the CDR3 is TGTGCCAGCAGTGAAAAATGGGGCTTCCAGCCCCAGCATTTT. As protein: CASSEKWGFQPQHF.